Listed below are T cell receptor beta chains from one sample, sequenced in a study of Graves' ophthalmopathy and Graves' hyperthyroidism. Using its own MiXCR run on the multiplex PCR reads, TCRdb lists one record per CDR3 protein. The table has 350,000 or so distinct CDR3 sequences, around a sixth seen once. Sequencing was done on a sample of peripheral blood. The source is an adult man with Graves' ophthalmopathy. Each CDR3 is given with its conserved first and last residue. The order of the fields is J gene, V gene, CDR3 protein.

TRBJ2-2 TRBV24-1 CATQFGGPTGELFF
TRBJ1-6 TRBV12-3/TRBV12-4 CASSFVVSSYNSPLHF
TRBJ2-7 TRBV3-1 CASSQVNSRAVSYEQYF
TRBJ1-5 TRBV30 CACTGNSNQPQHF
TRBJ1-5 TRBV30 CAWSVTENQPQHF
TRBJ2-7 TRBV19 CASSIGTAYYEQYF
TRBJ2-7 TRBV10-3 CATRDRGADEQYF
TRBJ2-7 TRBV2 CASSDVLAGFYEQYF
TRBJ1-1 TRBV7-8 CASQQLLGRANTEAFF
TRBJ1-2 TRBV6-1 CASRTWGRLPGGYTF
TRBJ1-1 TRBV14 CASSHTLTGRVAGTGTEAFF
TRBJ2-4 TRBV28 CASSLGLQNIQYF
TRBJ2-7 TRBV18 CASSQTGHEQYF
TRBJ1-2 TRBV12-3/TRBV12-4 CASSFVGHGYTF
TRBJ2-7 TRBV19 CATSRSRDLSSYEQYF
TRBJ1-2 TRBV5-8 CASSLAGWNNYGYTF
TRBJ2-2 TRBV6-2/TRBV6-3 CASSRAKTGNTGELFF
TRBJ1-5 TRBV7-6 CASSLLSGEQPQHF
TRBJ2-1 TRBV7-6 CASSLADSDEQFF
TRBJ2-7 TRBV27 CASSLTAERTYEQYF
TRBJ2-5 TRBV19 CASSLRQGAREETQYF
TRBJ1-2 TRBV30 CAWTDRGWYGYTF
TRBJ2-1 TRBV7-8 CASSLYSGRGGNEQFF
TRBJ2-5 TRBV2 CASRRDGERGETQYF
TRBJ2-2 TRBV5-1 CASSHQGGHPTGELFF
TRBJ2-4 TRBV3-1 CASSQRDIQYF
. TRBV7-2 CASSLRIGGSYEQFF
TRBJ1-5 TRBV2 CASRALGRSNQPQHF
TRBJ1-1 TRBV12-3/TRBV12-4 CASSRRTGSLNTEAFF
TRBJ2-7 TRBV18 CASSPPGTGYEQYF
TRBJ2-6 TRBV2 CASSESASGANVLTF
TRBJ1-2 TRBV6-1 CASAGSNYGYTF
TRBJ2-4 TRBV11-2 CASREIRGRMTKNIQYF
TRBJ1-1 TRBV19 CASTPRGQRTTEAFF
TRBJ2-5 TRBV12-3/TRBV12-4 CASSLQGQGRQETQYF
TRBJ1-3 TRBV7-2 CASRPTQGNTIYF
TRBJ2-7 TRBV7-2 CASSLSGGYEQYF
TRBJ2-7 TRBV12-3/TRBV12-4 CASRASGRYPYEQYF